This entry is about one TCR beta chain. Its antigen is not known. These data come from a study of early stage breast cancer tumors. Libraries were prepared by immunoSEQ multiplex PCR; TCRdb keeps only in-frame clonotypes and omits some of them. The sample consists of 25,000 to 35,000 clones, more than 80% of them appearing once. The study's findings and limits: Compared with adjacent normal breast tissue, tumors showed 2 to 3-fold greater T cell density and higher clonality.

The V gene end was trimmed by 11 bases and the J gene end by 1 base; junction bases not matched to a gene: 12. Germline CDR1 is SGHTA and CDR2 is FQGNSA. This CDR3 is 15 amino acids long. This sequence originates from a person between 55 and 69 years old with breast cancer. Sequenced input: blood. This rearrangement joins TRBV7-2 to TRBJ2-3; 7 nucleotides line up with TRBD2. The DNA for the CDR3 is TGTGCCTCTGGTCGTGGGCTAGCGGGCACAGATACGCAGTATTTT. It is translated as CASGRGLAGTDTQYF. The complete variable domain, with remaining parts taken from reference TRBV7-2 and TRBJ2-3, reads GAGVSQSPSNKVTEKGKDVELRCDPISGHTALYWYRQSLGQGLEFLIYFQGNSAPDKSGLPSDRFSAERTGGSVSTLTIQRTQQEDSAVYLCASGRGLAGTDTQYFGPGTRLTVL.